This T cell receptor beta chain was sequenced for a study of T cells after yellow fever vaccination. Whole-study context: Each low-cell-number fraction was prepared by means of SMART-Seq v4 Ultra Low Input. Findings and caveats of the study: Overall, a small share of clonotypes was seen in both CD4 and CD8 compartments.

Notes on this clonotype: Its antigen is not identified.

A single record per CDR3 protein comes from TCRdb applying MiXCR to the 5' RACE reads. The sample contains about 340,000 distinct CDR3 sequences, 8.5% to 10% of which appear only once. The CDR3 is 19 amino acids. With 4 bases removed from V and 6 bases from J, the gap between germline ends came to 29 bases. Germline V gives CDR1 SGHAT, CDR2 FQNNGV. This TCR was recovered from a man aged 18 to 35 who received the YFV17D yellow fever vaccine. The chain carries TRBV11-2 and TRBJ2-3, with unresolved D. Material: PBMCs, obtained on the day of the first yellow fever vaccination. CDR3 region: CASSSPSRYRVLSMDTQYF. DNA for the CDR3: TGTGCCAGCAGCTCTCCCTCCCGTTACCGCGTTTTATCTATGGATACGCAGTATTTT. The full variable domain, rest sourced from reference TRBV11-2 and TRBJ2-3, is EAGVAQSPRYKIIEKRQSVAFWCNPISGHATLYWYQQILGQGPKLLIQFQNNGVVDDSQLPKDRFSAERLKGVDSTLKIQPAKLEDSAVYLCASSSPSRYRVLSMDTQYFGPGTRLTVL.